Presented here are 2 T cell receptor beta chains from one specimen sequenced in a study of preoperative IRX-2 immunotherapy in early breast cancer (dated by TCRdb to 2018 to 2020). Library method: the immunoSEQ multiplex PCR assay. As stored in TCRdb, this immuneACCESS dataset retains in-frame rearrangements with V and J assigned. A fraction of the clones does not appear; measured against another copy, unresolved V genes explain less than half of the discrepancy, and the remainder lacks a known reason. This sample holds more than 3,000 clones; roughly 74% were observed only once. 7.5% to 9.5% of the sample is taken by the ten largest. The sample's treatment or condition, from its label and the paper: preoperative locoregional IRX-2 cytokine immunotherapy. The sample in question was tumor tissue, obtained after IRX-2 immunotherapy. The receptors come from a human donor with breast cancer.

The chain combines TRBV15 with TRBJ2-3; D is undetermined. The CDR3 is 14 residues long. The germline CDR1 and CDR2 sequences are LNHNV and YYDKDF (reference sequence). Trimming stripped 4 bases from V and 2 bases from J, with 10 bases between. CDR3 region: CATSMGRYTDTQYF. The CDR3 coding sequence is TGTGCCACCAGCATGGGCAGGTACACAGATACGCAGTATTTT.

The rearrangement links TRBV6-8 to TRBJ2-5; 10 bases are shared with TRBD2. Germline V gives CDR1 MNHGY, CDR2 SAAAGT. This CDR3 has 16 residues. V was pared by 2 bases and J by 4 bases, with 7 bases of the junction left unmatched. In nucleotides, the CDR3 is TGTGCCAGCAGTTACCCTACTAGCGGGATGGGAGAGACCCAGTACTTC. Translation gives CASSYPTSGMGETQYF.